This T cell receptor (beta chain) appears in the sequencing data of a study of T cell repertoires in ileal Crohn's disease. Germline V gives CDR1 MNHNS, CDR2 SASEGT. V was pared by 7 bases and J by 4 bases, with 10 bases of the junction left unmatched. This CDR3 has 14 residues. Time point: neoterminal ileum biopsy at postoperative endoscopy, about 6 months after surgery. Patients were adults with ileal or ileocolonic Crohn's disease needing resection. Using immunoSEQ multiplex PCR, the repertoire was profiled, and TCRdb retains in-frame clones only, with some absent. The sample includes around 990 clones, about 85% of them seen just once.

This clonotype was sampled from an adult with Crohn's disease. The V gene is TRBV6-1, the J gene TRBJ2-7, with TRBD1 matching over 7 bases. Sequencing was carried out using ileal tissue. This chain's CDR3 is CASIRDRAGYEQYF. The CDR3 DNA follows: TGTGCCAGCATTCGCGACAGGGCCGGATACGAGCAGTACTTC.